A selection of T cell receptor beta chains follows, all from one sample in a study of blood T cells in healthy people across ages. One entry per CDR3 protein, called by TCRdb with MiXCR from the 5' RACE reads. The sample yields over 1,500,000 distinct CDR3 sequences, around half seen once. Sequences were obtained from blood. Receptors were obtained from a woman aged 40 to 49 in good health. Each CDR3 is given with its conserved first and last residue. The order of the fields is J gene, clone size, V gene, D gene, CDR3 length, CDR3 DNA, CDR3 protein. A D gene is named only where the DNA matches it firmly. The size entry is marked missing in some rows and otherwise reads once, few, many or a size class.

j_gene: TRBJ1-1; abundance: .; v_gene: TRBV4-1; d_gene: .; len: 15; CDR3nt: TGCGCCAGCAGCCAAGGGGTGGACAGAGCGACTGAAGCTTTCTTT; CDR3aa: CASSQGVDRATEAFF
j_gene: TRBJ1-5; abundance: .; v_gene: TRBV20-1; d_gene: .; len: 17; CDR3nt: TGCAGTGCTAGAGATGTGGTGCAGGGGATTAGCAATCAGCCCCAGCATTTT; CDR3aa: CSARDVVQGISNQPQHF
j_gene: TRBJ1-4; abundance: .; v_gene: TRBV28; d_gene: .; len: 16; CDR3nt: TGTGCCAGCACCTTGGCCGGGGGGAAGGGGAATGAAAAACTGTTTTTT; CDR3aa: CASTLAGGKGNEKLFF
j_gene: TRBJ2-5; abundance: .; v_gene: TRBV9; d_gene: TRBD1; len: 15; CDR3nt: TGTGCCAGCAGCGTAGATCAGGGGGCCAGAGAGACCCAGTACTTC; CDR3aa: CASSVDQGARETQYF
j_gene: TRBJ1-6; abundance: .; v_gene: TRBV7-2; d_gene: .; len: 17; CDR3nt: TGTGCCAGCAGCTTAAGATTAGGACGGACAAATAATTCACCCCTCCACTTT; CDR3aa: CASSLRLGRTNNSPLHF
j_gene: TRBJ1-2; abundance: .; v_gene: TRBV25-1; d_gene: .; len: 13; CDR3nt: TGTGCCAGCAGTGAATTTCGGGCATATGGCTACACCTTC; CDR3aa: CASSEFRAYGYTF
j_gene: TRBJ2-2; abundance: .; v_gene: TRBV7-9; d_gene: .; len: 14; CDR3nt: TGTGCCAGCAGTTTGGCGGGATACACCGGGGAGCTGTTTTTT; CDR3aa: CASSLAGYTGELFF
j_gene: TRBJ1-2; abundance: few; v_gene: TRBV4-2; d_gene: TRBD1; len: 14; CDR3nt: TGTGCCAGCAGCCAGGGACAGCAGATCTATGGCTACACCTTC; CDR3aa: CASSQGQQIYGYTF
j_gene: TRBJ1-2; abundance: .; v_gene: TRBV7-9; d_gene: .; len: 14; CDR3nt: TGTGCCAGCAGCTTAGAGGACTTCGTTTTAGGCTACACCTTC; CDR3aa: CASSLEDFVLGYTF
j_gene: TRBJ2-1; abundance: few; v_gene: TRBV5-1; d_gene: .; len: 15; CDR3nt: TGCGCCAGCAGCTTCCGGGACAACTCCTACAATGAGCAGTTCTTC; CDR3aa: CASSFRDNSYNEQFF
j_gene: TRBJ2-5; abundance: .; v_gene: TRBV5-1; d_gene: TRBD1; len: 14; CDR3nt: TGCGCCAGCAGCCGGGACAGCGACTACGAGACCCAGTACTTC; CDR3aa: CASSRDSDYETQYF
j_gene: TRBJ1-1; abundance: .; v_gene: TRBV4-3; d_gene: .; len: 14; CDR3nt: TGCGCCAGCAGCCGAACGGACCGTGTAAGTGAAGCTTTCTTT; CDR3aa: CASSRTDRVSEAFF
j_gene: TRBJ1-2; abundance: .; v_gene: TRBV3-1; d_gene: .; len: 14; CDR3nt: TGTGCCAGCAGCCAAGTGGCGGGGGAGGGAGGCTACACCTTC; CDR3aa: CASSQVAGEGGYTF
j_gene: TRBJ2-7; abundance: few; v_gene: TRBV20-1; d_gene: .; len: 14; CDR3nt: TGCAGTGCTAGTGTATCTGGGGGGTACTACGAGCAGTACTTC; CDR3aa: CSASVSGGYYEQYF
j_gene: TRBJ2-3; abundance: .; v_gene: TRBV6-1; d_gene: TRBD2; len: 17; CDR3nt: TGTGCCAGCAGTGCCTTACTAGCGGGGTCTCGGGCCGATACGCAGTATTTT; CDR3aa: CASSALLAGSRADTQYF
j_gene: TRBJ2-4; abundance: few; v_gene: TRBV7-2; d_gene: TRBD1; len: 15; CDR3nt: TGTGCCAGCAGCTTCTCCTCCGGGACAGGGAACATTCAGTACTTC; CDR3aa: CASSFSSGTGNIQYF